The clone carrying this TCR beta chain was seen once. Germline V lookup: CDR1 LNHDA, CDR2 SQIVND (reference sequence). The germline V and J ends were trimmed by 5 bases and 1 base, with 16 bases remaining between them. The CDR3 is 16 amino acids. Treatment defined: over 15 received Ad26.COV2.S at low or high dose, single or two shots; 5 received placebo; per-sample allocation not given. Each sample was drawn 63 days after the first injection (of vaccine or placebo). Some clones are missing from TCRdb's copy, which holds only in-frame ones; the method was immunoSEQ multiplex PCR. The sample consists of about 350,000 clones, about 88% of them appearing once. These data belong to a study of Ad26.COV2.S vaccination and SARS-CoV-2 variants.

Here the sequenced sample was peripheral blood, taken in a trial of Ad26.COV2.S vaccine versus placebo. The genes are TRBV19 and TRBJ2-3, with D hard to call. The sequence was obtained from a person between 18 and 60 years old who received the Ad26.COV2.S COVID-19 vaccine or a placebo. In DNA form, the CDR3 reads TGTGCCAGTAGTTGGTCGCTTCTGAAGGGCACAGATACGCAGTATTTT. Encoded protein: CASSWSLLKGTDTQYF.